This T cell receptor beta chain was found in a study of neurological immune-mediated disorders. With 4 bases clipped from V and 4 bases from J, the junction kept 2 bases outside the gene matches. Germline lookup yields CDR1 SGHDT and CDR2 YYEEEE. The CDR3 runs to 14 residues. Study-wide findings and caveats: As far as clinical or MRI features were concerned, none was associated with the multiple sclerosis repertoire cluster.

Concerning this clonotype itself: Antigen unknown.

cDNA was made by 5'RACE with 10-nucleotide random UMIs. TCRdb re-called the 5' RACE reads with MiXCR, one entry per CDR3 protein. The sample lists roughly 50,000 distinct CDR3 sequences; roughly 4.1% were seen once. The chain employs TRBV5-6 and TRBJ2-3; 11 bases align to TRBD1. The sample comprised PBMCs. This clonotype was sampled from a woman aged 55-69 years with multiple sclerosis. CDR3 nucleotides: TGTGCCAGCAGCCGGGACAGGGGGTCAGATACGCAGTATTTT. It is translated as CASSRDRGSDTQYF.